The sequence of this T cell receptor beta chain was determined in a study of cytomegalovirus exposure and HLA in healthy donors. In germline, CDR1 is SGHRS, CDR2 YFSETQ. The CDR3 covers 14 residues. Germline trimming cut 5 bases from V and 3 bases from J; bases unmatched to any gene: 7. PCR was performed using 60 Vbeta and 13 Jbeta primers. The data were produced by immunoSEQ multiplex PCR, yet TCRdb's version contains in-frame clones alone and is incomplete. The table has about 93,000 clones, roughly 79% seen once. Sequenced input: PBMCs. The genes are TRBV5-1 and TRBJ2-7; 8 positions agree with TRBD1. This TCR was recovered from a man younger than 45 in good health and CMV-seronegative. As DNA, the CDR3 is TGCGCCAGCAGTCTGACAGGGGTTGGCTACGAGCAGTACTTC. Protein: CASSLTGVGYEQYF.